These 9 T cell receptor beta chains were sequenced from one sample in a study of T-cell memory formation after mild COVID-19. MiXCR was run by TCRdb on the 5' RACE reads, yielding one entry per CDR3 protein. The sample shows just over 300,000 distinct CDR3 sequences, approximately 20% of them seen only once. The sample consisted of PBMCs or a T cell subset sorted from them (not recorded which). The receptors derive from a young man who had mild COVID-19 (a few samples of this study predate the infection). Cell type and time point are not known.

V is TRBV7-9 and J is TRBJ1-2, with D possibly being TRBD1 (5 bases). Trimming took 5 bases from V and 7 from J, leaving 17 bases between them. The CDR3 spans 14 residues. The V gene's germline CDR1 is SEHNR and CDR2 FQNEAQ (reference sequence). CDR3 sequence (DNA): TGTGCCAGCAGCCTCCGGGAGGGACGGAGTGGCTACACCTTC. It yields the protein CASSLREGRSGYTF.

This clonotype showed up just a few times. This rearrangement joins TRBV6-5 to TRBJ1-6; no definite D call. The CDR3 runs to 14 residues. Germline V gene sequence: CDR1 MNHEY, CDR2 SVGAGI. V was cut by 2 bases and J by 6 bases, with 8 bases left in between. The CDR3 DNA follows: TGTGCCAGCAGTTACCCCGGTACTAATTCACCCCTCCACTTT. It translates to CASSYPGTNSPLHF.

CDR3 loop: CASSNLITDTQYF. The DNA for the CDR3 is TGTGCCAGCAGCAATCTTATAACAGATACGCAGTATTTT. This chain uses TRBV5-6 with TRBJ2-3; D remains ambiguous. CDR3 length: 13 amino acids. CDR1 SGHDT and CDR2 YYEEEE come from the germline V gene. Trimming removed 4 bases at V and 3 bases at J, with 9 bases between.

This clonotype was seen a few times. The chain recombines TRBV5-1 with TRBJ1-1; D possibly corresponds to TRBD1 (5 bases). The germline CDR1 and CDR2 sequences are SGHRS and YFSETQ. V lost 4 bases, J lost 1 base, and 8 bases lay in between. This CDR3 comprises 13 residues. This chain's CDR3 is CASSIGQNTEAFF. Written as DNA, the CDR3 is TGCGCCAGCAGCATCGGACAGAACACTGAAGCTTTCTTT.

The chain is built from TRBV10-3 and TRBJ1-2; TRBD1 agrees at 8 bases. Trimming at V came to 10 bases and at J to 10 bases, leaving 5 bases not matched to a gene. The CDR3 has 10 residues. Germline-derived CDR1 and CDR2 are ENHRY and SYGVKD. CDR3 sequence reads: CATGTGPYTF. The CDR3 DNA sequence: TGTGCCACCGGGACAGGACCCTACACCTTC.

This clonotype was recorded at least ten times. V gene TRBV11-2 combines with J gene TRBJ1-1; unclear D gene. CDR3 size: 16 residues. The germline V gene encodes CDR1 SGHAT and CDR2 FQNNGV. Trimming cost V 0 bases and J 1 base, with 12 bases left between them. CDR3 DNA: TGTGCCAGCAGCTTAGAATGGCGCCTAAAGAACACTGAAGCTTTCTTT. It specifies CASSLEWRLKNTEAFF.

This chain links TRBV6-5 with TRBJ1-1; D not resolved. Germline CDR1 reads MNHEY; CDR2 reads SVGAGI. This CDR3 comprises 13 residues. The V end lost 5 bases, the J end lost 4 bases, and 11 bases lay between the germline ends. CDR3 DNA: TGTGCCAGCAGTCCCTCCCTGGCCACTGAAGCTTTCTTT. It is translated as CASSPSLATEAFF.

The chain combines TRBV5-1 with TRBJ2-2; 13 bases map to TRBD2. V dropped 1 base and J dropped 3; count of bases not matched to a gene: 3. CDR1 is SGHRS and CDR2 is YFSETQ in the germline V gene. The CDR3 is 17 residues long. This CDR3 reads CASSLTSGGAYTGELFF. The CDR3 DNA sequence: TGCGCCAGCAGCTTGACTAGCGGGGGGGCCTACACCGGGGAGCTGTTTTTT.

The rearrangement joins TRBV7-2 to TRBJ2-7; the D is unclear. Per the germline V gene, CDR1 is SGHTA and CDR2 is FQGNSA. The V end lost 4 bases, the J end lost 0 bases, and 7 bases lay between the germline ends. There are 13 residues in the CDR3. The CDR3 DNA sequence: TGTGCCAGCAGCTCGACTCCCTCCTACGAGCAGTACTTC. It translates to CASSSTPSYEQYF.